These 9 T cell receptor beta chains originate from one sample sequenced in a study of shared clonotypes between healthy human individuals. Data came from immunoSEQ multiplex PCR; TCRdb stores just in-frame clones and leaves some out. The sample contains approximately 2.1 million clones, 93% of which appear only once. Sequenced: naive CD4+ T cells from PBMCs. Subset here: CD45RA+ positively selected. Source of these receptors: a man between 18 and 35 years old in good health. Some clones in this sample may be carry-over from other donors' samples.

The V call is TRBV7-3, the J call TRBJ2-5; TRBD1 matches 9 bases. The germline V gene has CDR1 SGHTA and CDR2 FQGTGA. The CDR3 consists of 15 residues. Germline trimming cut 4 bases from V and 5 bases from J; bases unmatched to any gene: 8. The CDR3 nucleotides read TGTGCCAGCAGCTATTTGGGACAGGGTTTGGAGACCCAGTACTTC. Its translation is CASSYLGQGLETQYF. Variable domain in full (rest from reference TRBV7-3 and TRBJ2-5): GAGVSQTPSNKVTEKGKYVELRCDPISGHTALYWYRQSLGQGPEFLIYFQGTGAADDSGLPNDRFFAVRPEGSVSTLKIQRTERGDSAVYLCASSYLGQGLETQYFGPGTRLLVL.

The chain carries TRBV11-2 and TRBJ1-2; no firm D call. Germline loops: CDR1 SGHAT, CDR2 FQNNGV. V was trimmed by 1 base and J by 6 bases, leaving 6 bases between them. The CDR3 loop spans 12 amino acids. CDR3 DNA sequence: TGTGCCAGCAGCTTAGGGTCGCATGGCTACACCTTC. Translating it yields CASSLGSHGYTF.

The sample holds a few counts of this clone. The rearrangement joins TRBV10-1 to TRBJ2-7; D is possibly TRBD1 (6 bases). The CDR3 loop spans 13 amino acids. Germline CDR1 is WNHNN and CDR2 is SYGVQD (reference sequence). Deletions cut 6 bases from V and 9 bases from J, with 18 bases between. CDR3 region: CASSQGQPEPQYF. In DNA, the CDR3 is TGCGCCAGCAGCCAAGGACAGCCTGAACCGCAGTACTTC.

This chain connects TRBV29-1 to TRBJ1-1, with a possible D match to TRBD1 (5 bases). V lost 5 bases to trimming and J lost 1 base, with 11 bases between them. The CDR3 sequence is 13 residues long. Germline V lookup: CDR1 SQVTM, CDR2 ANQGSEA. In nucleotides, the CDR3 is TGCAGCGTTACGGGGGTTGCGAACACTGAAGCTTTCTTT. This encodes CSVTGVANTEAFF.

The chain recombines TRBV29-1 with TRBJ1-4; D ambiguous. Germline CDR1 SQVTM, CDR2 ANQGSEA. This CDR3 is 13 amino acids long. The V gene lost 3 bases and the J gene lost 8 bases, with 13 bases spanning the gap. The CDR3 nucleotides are TGCAGCGTTGAGAAGGGATTAGGGGAAAAACTGTTTTTT. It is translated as CSVEKGLGEKLFF.

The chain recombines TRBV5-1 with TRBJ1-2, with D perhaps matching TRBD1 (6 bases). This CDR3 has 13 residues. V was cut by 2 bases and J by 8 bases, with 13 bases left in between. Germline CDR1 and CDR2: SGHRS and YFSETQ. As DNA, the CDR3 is TGCGCCAGCAGCTTCGGGGGCGATGGCGGCTACACCTTC. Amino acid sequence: CASSFGGDGGYTF.

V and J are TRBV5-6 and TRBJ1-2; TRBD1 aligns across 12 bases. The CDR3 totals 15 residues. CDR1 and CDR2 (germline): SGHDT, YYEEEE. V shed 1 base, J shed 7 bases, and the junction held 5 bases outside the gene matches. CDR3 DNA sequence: TGTGCCAGCAGCTTGACCGGGACAGGGGGCTTTGGCTACACCTTC. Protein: CASSLTGTGGFGYTF.

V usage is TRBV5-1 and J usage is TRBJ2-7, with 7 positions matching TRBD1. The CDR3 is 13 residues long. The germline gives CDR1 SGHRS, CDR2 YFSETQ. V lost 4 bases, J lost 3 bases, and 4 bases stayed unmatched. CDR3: CASSIGQVYEQYF. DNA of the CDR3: TGCGCCAGCAGCATCGGACAGGTCTACGAGCAGTACTTC.

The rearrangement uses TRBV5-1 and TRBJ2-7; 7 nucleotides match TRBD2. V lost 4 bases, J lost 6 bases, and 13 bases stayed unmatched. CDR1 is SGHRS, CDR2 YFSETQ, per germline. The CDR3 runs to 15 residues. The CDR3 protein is CASSGGSGIYFEQYF. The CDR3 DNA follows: TGCGCCAGCAGCGGTGGGAGCGGGATTTACTTCGAGCAGTACTTC.